Following are 22 T cell receptor beta chains from one sample sequenced in a study of T cell repertoires in cytomegalovirus infection. Their recognized antigens are unknown. TCRdb reanalysed the reads using MiXCR and keeps one entry per CDR3 protein. The sample has 900,000 to 950,000 distinct CDR3 sequences, roughly 31% seen once. Sample: cultured CD8+ T cells from PBMCs, taken from culture after CMV antigen stimulation. Receptors were obtained from a human donor in good health (CMV status not recorded). Some clones in this sample may be carry-over from other donors' samples.

The rearrangement links TRBV2 to TRBJ1-3; no clear D gene. V was cut by 0 bases and J by 0 bases, with 9 bases left in between. Looked up from germline, CDR1 is SNHLY and CDR2 is FYNNEI. CDR3 length equals 16 residues. The CDR3 loop is CASSEATRVSGNTIYF. In DNA, the CDR3 is TGTGCCAGCAGTGAAGCTACGCGGGTCTCTGGAAACACCATATATTTT.

The chain carries TRBV4-1 and TRBJ1-2; D is perhaps TRBD1 (6 bases). Per the germline V gene, CDR1 is MGHRA and CDR2 is YSYEKL. V dropped 0 bases and J dropped 7 bases, with 15 bases sitting between them. The CDR3 loop spans 15 amino acids. CDR3 bases: TGCGCCAGCAGCCAAGATATTACAGGGATGGGTGGCTACACCTTC. It codes for CASSQDITGMGGYTF.

Of note for this clonotype: The junction departs from germline at one end; a sequencing error may be responsible. This rearrangement joins TRBV10-3 to TRBJ2-3; TRBD2 is a possible D gene (8 bases). This CDR3 is 15 amino acids long. The germline V gene encodes CDR1 ENHRY and CDR2 SYGVKD. The CDR3 loop is CAISLGTRGTDMQYF. The CDR3 coding sequence is TGTGCCATCTCCCTCGGGACTAGAGGGACAGATATGCAGTATTTT.

This clonotype was detected many times. The rearrangement uses TRBV11-1 and TRBJ2-5, with a possible D match to TRBD1 (6 bases). CDR1 is SGHAT and CDR2 is FQDESV in the germline V gene (reference sequence). CDR3 size: 15 residues. V lost 5 bases to trimming and J lost 5 bases, with 18 bases between them. CDR3 DNA: TGTGCCAGCAGCCCATGGGGGCCCGCGCGGGAGACCCAGTACTTC. Encoded protein: CASSPWGPARETQYF.

The chain joins TRBV7-6 to TRBJ2-7; 7 bases are a match to TRBD2. Germline V gene data show CDR1 as SGHVS and CDR2 as FNYEAQ. J gave up 0 bases and V 11 bases, and 10 bases lay outside the gene matches. The length of the CDR3 is 14 residues. The chain's CDR3 is CASSAGVSSYEQYF. The CDR3 region has the DNA TGTGCCTCTAGTGCGGGGGTGAGCTCCTACGAGCAGTACTTC.

J is TRBJ1-1 and V is TRBV6-2 or TRBV6-3; a weak D match, TRBD1 (5 bases). Germline values: CDR1 MNHEY, CDR2 SVGEGT. The CDR3 contains 15 residues. V lost 0 bases and J lost 1, with 9 bases in between. CDR3 in DNA: TGTGCCAGCAGTTACTCTTGGGGGAAGAACACTGAAGCTTTCTTT. As protein: CASSYSWGKNTEAFF.

The rearrangement links TRBV4-1 to TRBJ1-5; maybe TRBD1 (5 bases). V lost 3 bases and J 6 bases, leaving 15 bases between the germline ends. This CDR3 has 15 amino acids. The germline V gene encodes CDR1 MGHRA and CDR2 YSYEKL. CDR3 in DNA: TGCGCCAGCAGCCAGGATCAGGGTTCTTCTCAGCCCCAGCATTTT. This sequence encodes CASSQDQGSSQPQHF.

This clonotype was detected only a few times. V is TRBV6-1 and J is TRBJ2-1; 10 bases match TRBD2. The CDR3 is 19 amino acids. Trimming cost V 0 bases and J 1 base; bases outside gene matches: 9. CDR1 is MNHNS and CDR2 is SASEGT in the germline V gene. The DNA for the CDR3 is TGTGCCAGCAGTGAAGCCCTAGCGGGGGCATTTGAGTCCTACAATGAGCAGTTCTTC. This gives the protein CASSEALAGAFESYNEQFF.

The genes are TRBV14 and TRBJ2-7; D is unclear. Germline CDR1 and CDR2: SGHDN and FVKESK. The CDR3 spans 13 residues. The V end was cut by 0 bases, the J end by 9 bases, with 12 bases between. The CDR3 bases are TGTGCCAGCAGCCAAGAGCTCCGTGAAGGGCAGTACTTC. It yields the protein CASSQELREGQYF.

This chain links TRBV19 with TRBJ2-5; D might be TRBD2 (5 bases). V lost 10 bases and J lost 3, with 12 bases in between. The germline V gene encodes CDR1 LNHDA and CDR2 SQIVND (reference sequence). The length of the CDR3 is 12 residues. The DNA for the CDR3 is TGTGCCAACTCCAAGAGGGAAGAGACCCAGTACTTC. Translation gives CANSKREETQYF.

Notes on this clonotype: The junction shows a germline mismatch at one end, possibly a read error. This sequence joins TRBV27 and TRBJ1-2, with 8 bases aligning to TRBD1. The CDR3 runs 14 residues. Germline V CDR1 and CDR2: MNHEY, SMNVEV (reference sequence). Here the CDR3 reads CANSLQGDYYGYTF. CDR3 DNA sequence: TGTGCCAACAGTTTACAGGGGGACTACTATGGCTACACCTTC.

The chain recombines TRBV2 with TRBJ2-1, with 9 bases that match TRBD2. V shed 2 bases and J 0 bases; nucleotides not matched to a gene: 8. The CDR3 is 18 residues long. CDR1 is SNHLY, CDR2 FYNNEI, per germline. The DNA of the CDR3 is TGTGCCAGCAGTGAATTAAACCCACTAGCGGGCTCCTACAATGAGCAGTTCTTC. Translating gives CASSELNPLAGSYNEQFF.

The V gene is TRBV6-6, the J gene TRBJ1-6, with D possibly matching TRBD1 (6 bases). Deletions cut 5 bases from V and 7 bases from J, with 12 bases between. The CDR3 runs to 14 residues. Germline values: CDR1 MNHNY, CDR2 SVGAGI (reference sequence). CDR3 nucleotide sequence: TGTGCCAGCAGTGACGGACAGATGAATTCACCCCTCCACTTT. Its protein product is CASSDGQMNSPLHF.

This rearrangement joins TRBV20-1 to TRBJ2-7; no reliable D call. The germline CDR1 and CDR2 sequences are DFQATT and SNEGSKA (reference sequence). This CDR3 has 14 residues. Trimming left V 6 bases short and J 3 bases short, with 18 bases between. CDR3: CSAPAELSNYEQYF. Written as DNA, the CDR3 is TGCAGTGCCCCGGCCGAGCTTTCAAACTACGAGCAGTACTTC.

This clonotype was observed a few times. This chain links TRBV28 with TRBJ2-1; the match to TRBD2 covers 11 bases. Germline V gives CDR1 MDHEN, CDR2 SYDVKM. There are 18 residues in the CDR3. The junction had 13 bases not matched to a gene; V was cut back by 6 bases and J by 3 bases. DNA for the CDR3: TGTGCCAGCAGCCCATCCTCCGGGACTAGCGGAGACTACAATGAGCAGTTCTTC. Translating it yields CASSPSSGTSGDYNEQFF.

This clonotype was detected a few times. V gene TRBV7-9 combines with J gene TRBJ1-4; 9 bases map to TRBD1. The CDR3 consists of 17 residues. V trimming: 4 bases; J trimming: 1 base; junction bases outside the gene matches: 7. The germline V gene has CDR1 SEHNR and CDR2 FQNEAQ (reference sequence). CDR3 DNA sequence: TGTGCCAGCAGCTCGGGACAGGGCGGAATAACTAATGAAAAACTGTTTTTT. Protein product: CASSSGQGGITNEKLFF.

Comments on this clonotype: Just one base apart from a much larger clone, this may be a read error. This chain links TRBV7-2 with TRBJ1-4; D remains ambiguous. This CDR3 is built from 15 residues. Germline CDR1 reads SGHTA; CDR2 reads FQGNSA. Trimming left V 4 bases short and J 4 bases short, with 13 bases between. This CDR3 reads CASSSLGTLNEKLFF. The CDR3 DNA is TGTGCCAGCAGCTCGCTAGGCACACTTAATGAAAAACTGTTTTTT.

This chain links TRBV27 with TRBJ2-7; 7 bases align to TRBD1. This CDR3 is built from 14 residues. Germline V CDR1 and CDR2: MNHEY, SMNVEV (reference sequence). V lost 5 bases to trimming and J lost 2 bases; unmatched junction nucleotides: 6. CDR3 region: CASSQRDSPYEQYV. CDR3 sequence (DNA): TGTGCCAGCAGTCAAAGGGACAGTCCCTACGAGCAGTACGTC.

V and J are TRBV20-1 and TRBJ2-3, with 11 bases aligning to TRBD2. Germline V gene lookup returns CDR1 DFQATT and CDR2 SNEGSKA (reference sequence). V was clipped by 8 bases and J by 3 bases; unmatched bases: 10. The CDR3 contains 15 residues. The CDR3 loop reads CSLTSGEVGTDTQYF. In DNA, the CDR3 is TGCAGTCTGACTAGCGGGGAAGTGGGGACAGATACGCAGTATTTT.

This clonotype was recorded many times. The V gene is TRBV7-9, the J gene TRBJ2-5; D may be TRBD2 (5 bases). This CDR3 comprises 18 residues. Germline V gene sequence: CDR1 SEHNR, CDR2 FQNEAQ (reference sequence). Trimming took 0 bases from V and 4 from J, leaving 21 bases between them. CDR3 DNA: TGTGCCAGCAGCTTAGCGCTACGGGATCCGCCATTAAGAGAGACCCAGTACTTC. The encoded protein is CASSLALRDPPLRETQYF.

V gene TRBV6-1 combines with J gene TRBJ2-1; D might be TRBD1 (6 bases). This CDR3 contains 12 residues. Germline-derived CDR1 and CDR2 are MNHNS and SASEGT. V was clipped by 6 bases and J by 8 bases, with 11 bases between them. DNA for the CDR3: TGTGCCAGCAGACAACAGGGTTATGAGCAGTTCTTC. Amino acid sequence: CASRQQGYEQFF.

This clonotype was observed a handful of times. This rearrangement joins TRBV20-1 to TRBJ2-1, with 12 bases identical to TRBD2. The CDR3 length is 15 residues. Germline V gene data show CDR1 as DFQATT and CDR2 as SNEGSKA (reference sequence). The V and J ends lost 3 bases and 4 bases, in that order; junction bases with no gene match: 4. CDR3 protein: CSARPTSGGYNEQFF. CDR3 DNA sequence: TGCAGTGCTAGGCCGACTAGCGGGGGTTACAATGAGCAGTTCTTC.